These 13 T cell receptor beta chains were sequenced from one sample in a study of T cells in Graves' hyperthyroidism and ophthalmopathy. Amplification of TCR beta CDR3 regions was performed using RNA transcripts as template. The HTBI primer set was used in a first-round RT-PCR of the TCR CDR3. TCRdb redid the calling of the multiplex PCR reads with MiXCR, one entry per CDR3 protein. The table records around 500,000 distinct CDR3 sequences, 11% to 15% of them present only once. Material for sequencing was blood. The receptors derive from a woman aged 40 to 50 with Graves' hyperthyroidism.

This clonotype was seen a single time. This chain joins TRBV6-1 and TRBJ1-2; D not resolved. The CDR3 spans 14 residues. Trimming removed 2 bases at V and 8 bases at J, with 15 bases between. The germline V gene has CDR1 MNHNS and CDR2 SASEGT. The CDR3 here is CASSERSPLQGYTF. CDR3 DNA sequence: TGTGCCAGCAGTGAAAGGAGCCCTCTGCAGGGCTACACCTTC.

CDR3 residues: CAWIAGTGRYEQFF. As DNA, the CDR3 is TGTGCCTGGATTGCCGGGACAGGAAGATATGAGCAGTTCTTC. This chain connects TRBV30 to TRBJ2-1, with 8 positions matching TRBD1. Germline V gives CDR1 GTSNPN, CDR2 SVGIG (reference sequence). The CDR3 is made up of 14 amino acids. J gave up 8 bases and V 4 bases, and 10 bases lay outside the gene matches.

This clonotype has at least ten counts. The rearrangement joins TRBV7-2 to TRBJ2-1; D is tentatively TRBD1 or TRBD2 (6 bases each). The CDR3 covers 15 residues. V was shortened by 0 bases and J by 8 bases, with 14 bases between the two germline ends. Germline V gene sequence: CDR1 SGHTA, CDR2 FQGNSA. The CDR3 nucleotides read TGTGCCAGCAGCTTAGCAGGGGGGAGGTCTTATGAGCAGTTCTTC. This codes for CASSLAGGRSYEQFF.

The chain couples TRBV3-1 to TRBJ2-2; 8 nucleotides match TRBD2. CDR1 is LGHDT, CDR2 YNNKEL, per germline (reference sequence). Losses at the gene ends were 2 bases for V and 1 base for J; bases not matched to a gene: 9. This CDR3 is built from 18 residues. The CDR3 spells CASSQPRSGKRNTGELFF. CDR3 nucleotides: TGTGCCAGCAGCCAACCCCGTAGCGGGAAGAGGAACACCGGGGAGCTGTTTTTT.

This sequence joins TRBV20-1 and TRBJ1-1; no definite D call. Germline CDR1 reads DFQATT; CDR2 reads SNEGSKA (reference sequence). This CDR3 contains 12 residues. V was cut by 3 bases and J by 4 bases, with 9 bases left in between. The CDR3 protein is CSARAGRTEAFF. CDR3 nucleotide sequence: TGCAGTGCTAGGGCAGGACGCACTGAAGCTTTCTTT.

V gene TRBV9 combines with J gene TRBJ1-3; 7 bases map to TRBD1. Per the germline V gene, CDR1 is SGDLS and CDR2 is YYNGEE. V lost 4 bases to trimming and J lost 5 bases; unmatched junction nucleotides: 6. The CDR3 is 14 residues long. Here the CDR3 reads CASSFGQDRNTIYF. CDR3 in DNA: TGTGCCAGCAGCTTTGGACAGGACAGAAACACCATATATTTT.

This clonotype has more than one count but fewer than ten. A much larger clone differs from this one at a single base, so this may be a read error. V is TRBV12-3 or TRBV12-4 and J is TRBJ2-1, with unresolved D. CDR3 size: 13 residues. The ends were cut back, 7 bases at V and 8 bases at J, with 15 bases in the middle. CDR3 residues: CASTVLARDEQFF. The CDR3 region has the DNA TGTGCCAGCACGGTACTCGCCCGGGATGAGCAGTTCTTC.

This clonotype has at least ten counts. This sequence joins TRBV2 and TRBJ2-7; possible D gene TRBD2, 6 bases. Germline V gene lookup returns CDR1 SNHLY and CDR2 FYNNEI. The CDR3 runs 14 residues. V was clipped by 9 bases and J by 1 base, with 16 bases between them. CDR3 region: CASQLGGFSYEQYF. DNA of the CDR3: TGTGCCAGTCAACTCGGAGGGTTTTCCTACGAGCAGTACTTC.

This chain joins TRBV24-1 and TRBJ2-7; 8 bases are a match to TRBD1. V shed 3 bases, J shed 1 base, and the junction held 4 bases outside the gene matches. CDR3 size: 15 residues. Germline V lookup: CDR1 KGHDR, CDR2 SFDVKD. The CDR3 nucleotides read TGTGCCACCAGTGATCCGGGGACAGGTTCCTACGAGCAGTACTTC. This encodes CATSDPGTGSYEQYF.

About this clonotype itself: This may stem from a read error, because a much larger clone lies one nucleotide away. The chain employs TRBV11-1 and TRBJ2-7, with D possibly being TRBD2 (6 bases). This CDR3 has 17 amino acids. The V gene's germline CDR1 is SGHAT and CDR2 FQDESV (reference sequence). V lost 5 bases to trimming and J lost 3 bases, with 23 bases between them. The CDR3 here is CASSRDGRDRFGYEQYF. CDR3 coding DNA: TGTGCCAGCAGCCGTGATGGGCGGGACCGTTTTGGCTACGAGCAGTACTTC. Drawing the rest from reference TRBV11-1 and TRBJ2-7, the complete variable domain is EAEVAQSPRYKITEKSQAVAFWCDPISGHATLYWYRQILGQGPELLVQFQDESVVDDSQLPKDRFSAERLKGVDSTLKIQPAELGDSAMYLCASSRDGRDRFGYEQYFGPGTRLTVT.

Comment on this clonotype: This sequence may be a read error, since a much larger clone differs from it by one base. V usage is TRBV6-1 and J usage is TRBJ2-5; D ambiguous. CDR3 size: 14 residues. Germline CDR1 reads MNHNS; CDR2 reads SASEGT. Trimming removed 2 bases at V and 2 bases at J, with 9 bases between. Written as DNA, the CDR3 is TGTGCCAGCAGTGAACCTTGGTCACAAGAGACCCAGTACTTC. As protein: CASSEPWSQETQYF.

Many counts were recorded for this clonotype. This sequence joins TRBV12-3 or TRBV12-4 and TRBJ2-7, with a possible D match to TRBD2 (5 bases). Trimming took 6 bases from V and 7 from J, leaving 19 bases between them. The CDR3 has 14 amino acids. In DNA form, the CDR3 reads TGTGCCAGCAGAGAACGAGGGAAAGTGAAAGAGCAGTACTTC. It translates to CASRERGKVKEQYF.

At least ten counts were recorded for this clonotype. V is TRBV3-1 and J is TRBJ2-7; D uncertain. This CDR3 has 11 residues. The germline gives CDR1 LGHDT, CDR2 YNNKEL (reference sequence). The germline V and J ends were trimmed by 1 base and 6 bases, with 4 bases remaining between them. The CDR3 DNA reads TGTGCCAGCAGCCAAGTTGGCGAGCAGTACTTC. Translating it yields CASSQVGEQYF.